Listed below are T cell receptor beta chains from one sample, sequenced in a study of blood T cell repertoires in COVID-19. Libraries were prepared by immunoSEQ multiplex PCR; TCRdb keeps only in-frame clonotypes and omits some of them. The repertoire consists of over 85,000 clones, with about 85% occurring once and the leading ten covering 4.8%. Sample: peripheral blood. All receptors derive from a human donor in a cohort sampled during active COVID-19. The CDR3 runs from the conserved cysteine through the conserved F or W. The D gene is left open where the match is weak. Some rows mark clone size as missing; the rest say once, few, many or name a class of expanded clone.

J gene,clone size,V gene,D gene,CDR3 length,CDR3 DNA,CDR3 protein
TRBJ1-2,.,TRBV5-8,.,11,TGTGCCAGCAGACGACAGTATGGCTACACCTTC,CASRRQYGYTF
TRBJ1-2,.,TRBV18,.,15,TGTGCCAGCTCACCCACCGGGACTCCCGGGTATGGCTACACCTTC,CASSPTGTPGYGYTF
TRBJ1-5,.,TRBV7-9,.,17,TGTGCCAGCACCTTGGATTCGGGTTTGGGTAACAATCAGCCCCAGCATTTT,CASTLDSGLGNNQPQHF
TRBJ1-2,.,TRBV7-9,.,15,TGTGCCAGCAGCTATGGGGCCCGACCGAGATATGGCTACACCTTC,CASSYGARPRYGYTF
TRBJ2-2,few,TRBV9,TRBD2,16,TGTGCCAGCAGCGTCAGCGGGGGGGTTGTCACCGGGGAGCTGTTTTTT,CASSVSGGVVTGELFF
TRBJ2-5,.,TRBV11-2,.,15,TGTGCCAGCAGCTTAAGGGGGAGCGGGATCGAGACCCAGTACTTC,CASSLRGSGIETQYF
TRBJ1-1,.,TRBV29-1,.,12,TGCAGCGTACTTGGGGCCAGGTCTCAAGCTTTCTTT,CSVLGARSQAFF
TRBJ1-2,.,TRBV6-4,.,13,TGTGCCAGCAGTGAGCAGGGGAACTATGGCTACACCTTC,CASSEQGNYGYTF
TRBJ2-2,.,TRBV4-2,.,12,TGTGCCAGCAGCGTTAATGCCGGGGAGCTGTTTTTT,CASSVNAGELFF
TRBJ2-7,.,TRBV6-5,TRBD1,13,TGTGCCAGCAGCCTACAGGGGTGGGGCGAGCAGTACTTC,CASSLQGWGEQYF
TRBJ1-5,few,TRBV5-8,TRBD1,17,TGTGCCAGCAGCTTGATTGCGGCAACAGGGGTGATTCAGCCCCAGCATTTT,CASSLIAATGVIQPQHF
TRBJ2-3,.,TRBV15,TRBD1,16,TGTGCCACCAGCAGAAGAGACAGGGGGCGCAGAGATACGCAGTATTTT,CATSRRDRGRRDTQYF
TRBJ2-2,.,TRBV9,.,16,TGTGCCAGCAGCGTAGGAGGTGAGGTTTACACCGGGGAGCTGTTTTTT,CASSVGGEVYTGELFF
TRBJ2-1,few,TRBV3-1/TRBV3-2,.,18,TGTGCCAGCAGCCGCCAAAACCTGGGACATCTCTCCTACAATGAGCAGTTCTTC,CASSRQNLGHLSYNEQFF
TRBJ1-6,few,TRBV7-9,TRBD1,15,TGTGCCAGCAGCCCCGACAGGGGAGGTTATTCACCCCTCCACTTT,CASSPDRGGYSPLHF
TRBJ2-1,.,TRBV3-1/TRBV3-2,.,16,TGTGCCAGCAGCCACCTTGGAGGGGGCCCCCACAATGAGCAGTTCTTC,CASSHLGGGPHNEQFF
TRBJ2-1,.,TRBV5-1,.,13,TGCGCCAGCAGCTTGACAGGGTATAATGAGCAGTTCTTC,CASSLTGYNEQFF
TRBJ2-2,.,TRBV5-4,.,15,TGTGCCAGCAGCGGAGGGAGCTGGGCTGCCGGGGAGCTGTTTTTT,CASSGGSWAAGELFF
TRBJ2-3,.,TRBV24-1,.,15,TGTGCCACCAGTCGGGGGGGACAGCCAGGGGATACGCAGTATTTT,CATSRGGQPGDTQYF
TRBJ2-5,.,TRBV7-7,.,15,TGTGCTAGCAGCTTGGGCACGAATCGCCAAGAGACCCAGTACTTC,CASSLGTNRQETQYF
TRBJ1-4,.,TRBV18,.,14,TGTGCCAGCTCACCACAGGGGCTGGGAGAAAAACTGTTTTTT,CASSPQGLGEKLFF
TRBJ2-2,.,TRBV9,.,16,TGTGCCAGCAGCGTAGAGCTCCCCCCCAACACCGGGGAGCTGTTTTTT,CASSVELPPNTGELFF
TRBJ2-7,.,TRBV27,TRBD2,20,TGTGCCAGCAGTCCCCAGAAGGTGGTCAGCGGGGTCCTCTATCCCTACGAGCAGTACTTC,CASSPQKVVSGVLYPYEQYF
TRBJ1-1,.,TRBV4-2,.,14,TGTGCCAGCAGCCACGTACAGGGGAACACTGAAGCTTTCTTT,CASSHVQGNTEAFF
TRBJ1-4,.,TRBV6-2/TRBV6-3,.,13,TGTGCCAGCAGTTCCATCGGAGCTCGGAAACTGTTTTTT,CASSSIGARKLFF
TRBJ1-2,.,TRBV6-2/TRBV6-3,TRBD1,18,TGTGCCAGCAGTTACTCGAGAGGACAGGGGGCCGTTAACTATGGCTACACCTTC,CASSYSRGQGAVNYGYTF
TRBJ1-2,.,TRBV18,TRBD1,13,TGTGCCAGCTCCCCAGGGGGCCCGGATGGCTACACCTTC,CASSPGGPDGYTF